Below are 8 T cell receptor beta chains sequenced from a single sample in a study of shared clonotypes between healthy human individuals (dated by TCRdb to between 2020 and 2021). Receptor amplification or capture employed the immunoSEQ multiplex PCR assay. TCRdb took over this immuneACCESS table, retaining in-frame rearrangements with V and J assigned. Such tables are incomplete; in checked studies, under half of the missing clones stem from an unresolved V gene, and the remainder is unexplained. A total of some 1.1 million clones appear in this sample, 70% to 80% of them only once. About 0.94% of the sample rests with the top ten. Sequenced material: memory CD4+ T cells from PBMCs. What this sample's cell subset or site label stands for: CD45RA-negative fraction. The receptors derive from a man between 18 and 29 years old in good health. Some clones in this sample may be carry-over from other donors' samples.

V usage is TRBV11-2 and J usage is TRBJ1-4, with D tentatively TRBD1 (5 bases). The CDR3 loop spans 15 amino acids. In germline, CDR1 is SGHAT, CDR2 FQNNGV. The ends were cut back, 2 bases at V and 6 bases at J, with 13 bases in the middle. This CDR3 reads CASSLSGRSDEKLFF. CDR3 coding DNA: TGTGCCAGCAGCTTATCGGGGCGGTCGGATGAAAAACTGTTTTTT.

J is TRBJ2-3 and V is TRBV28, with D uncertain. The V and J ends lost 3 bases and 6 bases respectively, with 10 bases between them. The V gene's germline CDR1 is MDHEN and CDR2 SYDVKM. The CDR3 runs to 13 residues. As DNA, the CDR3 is TGTGCCAGCAGTTTTGGCCCTGAGGATACGCAGTATTTT. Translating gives CASSFGPEDTQYF.

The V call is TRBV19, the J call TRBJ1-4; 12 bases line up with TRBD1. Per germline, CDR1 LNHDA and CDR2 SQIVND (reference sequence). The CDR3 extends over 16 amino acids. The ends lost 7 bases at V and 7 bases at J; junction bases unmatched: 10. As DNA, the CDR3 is TGTGCCAGTATGGGACAGGGGGCCGTTGGTTTTGAAAAACTGTTTTTT. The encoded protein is CASMGQGAVGFEKLFF.

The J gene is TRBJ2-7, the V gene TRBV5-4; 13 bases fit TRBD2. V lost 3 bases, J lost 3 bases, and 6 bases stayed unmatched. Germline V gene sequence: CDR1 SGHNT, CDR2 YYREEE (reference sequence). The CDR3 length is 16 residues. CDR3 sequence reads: CASSWGLAGTFYEQYF. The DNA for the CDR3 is TGTGCCAGCAGCTGGGGACTAGCGGGAACCTTCTACGAGCAGTACTTC.

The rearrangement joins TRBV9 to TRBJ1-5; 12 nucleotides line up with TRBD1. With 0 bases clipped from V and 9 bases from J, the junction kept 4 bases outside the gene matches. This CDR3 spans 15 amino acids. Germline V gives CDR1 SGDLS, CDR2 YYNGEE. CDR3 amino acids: CASSVDGDRGRPQHF. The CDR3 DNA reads TGTGCCAGCAGCGTAGACGGGGACAGGGGGCGGCCCCAGCATTTT.

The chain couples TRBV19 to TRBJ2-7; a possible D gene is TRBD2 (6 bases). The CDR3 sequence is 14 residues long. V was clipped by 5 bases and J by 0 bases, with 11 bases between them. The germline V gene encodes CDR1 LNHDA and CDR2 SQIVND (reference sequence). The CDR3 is CASSPLLASYEQYF. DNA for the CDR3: TGTGCCAGTAGTCCCCTACTAGCCTCCTACGAGCAGTACTTC.

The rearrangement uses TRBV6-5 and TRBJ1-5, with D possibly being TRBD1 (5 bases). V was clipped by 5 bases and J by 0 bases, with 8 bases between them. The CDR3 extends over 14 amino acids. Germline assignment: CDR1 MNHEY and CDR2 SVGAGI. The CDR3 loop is CASSPQGSNQPQHF. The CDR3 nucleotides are TGTGCCAGCAGTCCCCAGGGTAGCAATCAGCCCCAGCATTTT.

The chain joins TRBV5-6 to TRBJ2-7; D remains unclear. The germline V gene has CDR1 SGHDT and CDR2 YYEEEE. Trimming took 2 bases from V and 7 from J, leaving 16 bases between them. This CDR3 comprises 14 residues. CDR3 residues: CASSFRPRWWEQYF. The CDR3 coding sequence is TGTGCCAGCAGCTTTCGACCGCGTTGGTGGGAGCAGTACTTC.